Listed below are T cell receptor beta chains from one sample, sequenced in a study of T cell clones after liver transplantation. Measured with immunoSEQ multiplex PCR; TCRdb has only the in-frame clones, and not every one. The repertoire has some 110,000 clones, 82% of them found once; the top ten carry around 0.97%. The sequencing here drew on CD4+ T cells from blood, taken before liver transplant. The receptors were gathered from a human donor who received a liver transplant. Each CDR3 is given with its conserved first and last residue. Fields, in order: CDR3 DNA, CDR3 protein, V gene, D gene, J gene, clone size. A D gene is named only where the DNA matches it firmly. The size field is filled for only some rows; it gives once, few, many or a size class.

DNA: TGCGCCAGCAGCCCGGGCAGGGGCTCTGGAAACACCATATATTTT
CDR3: CASSPGRGSGNTIYF
V: TRBV5-1
D: -
J: TRBJ1-3
size: -

DNA: TGTGCCAGCGGCATGAGCTCCTACAATGAGCAGTTCTTC
CDR3: CASGMSSYNEQFF
V: TRBV27
D: -
J: TRBJ2-1
size: once

DNA: TGTGCCAGCAGCTCGACTGGGGAGCAGTACTTC
CDR3: CASSSTGEQYF
V: TRBV7-9
D: -
J: TRBJ2-7
size: -

DNA: TGTGCCAGCAGTCTTAGACAGGGAAGCAGTGGAAACACCATATATTTT
CDR3: CASSLRQGSSGNTIYF
V: TRBV28
D: TRBD1
J: TRBJ1-3
size: -

DNA: TGTGCCAGCAGTTTATCCGGTAGGCGAGAGACCCAGTACTTC
CDR3: CASSLSGRRETQYF
V: TRBV27
D: -
J: TRBJ2-5
size: once

DNA: TGTGCCAGCAGCTCCACGGGGTTAGCCAAAAACATTCAGTACTTC
CDR3: CASSSTGLAKNIQYF
V: TRBV5-4
D: -
J: TRBJ2-4
size: -

DNA: TGTGCCAGCAGCGCGGGACTAGCGGGGGTAATCGAGACCCAGTACTTC
CDR3: CASSAGLAGVIETQYF
V: TRBV11-3
D: TRBD2
J: TRBJ2-5
size: -

DNA: TGTGCCAGCAGCCGAGGACAGGGGAATCAGCCCCAGCATTTT
CDR3: CASSRGQGNQPQHF
V: TRBV7-8
D: TRBD1
J: TRBJ1-5
size: -

DNA: TGTGCCAGCTCACGGACGGGGGGAAACACCATATATTTT
CDR3: CASSRTGGNTIYF
V: TRBV18
D: -
J: TRBJ1-3
size: -

DNA: TGCAGCGTATCCCTACGGGTCTCCTACAATGAGCAGTTCTTC
CDR3: CSVSLRVSYNEQFF
V: TRBV29-1
D: -
J: TRBJ2-1
size: -

DNA: TGTGCCAGCAGCCCCGGGACCCGCTCTGGCTACACCTTC
CDR3: CASSPGTRSGYTF
V: TRBV5-6
D: -
J: TRBJ1-2
size: -

DNA: TGTGCCAGCAGCCAGTCTCGACAGGGGGGATGGGAGACCCAGTACTTC
CDR3: CASSQSRQGGWETQYF
V: TRBV7-9
D: TRBD1
J: TRBJ2-5
size: -

DNA: TGTGCCAGCAGTCCACCGGGACAGGGGAGCTCCTACAATGAGCAGTTCTTC
CDR3: CASSPPGQGSSYNEQFF
V: TRBV28
D: TRBD1
J: TRBJ2-1
size: -

DNA: TGTGCCAGCAGTTCCGCTGGACTAGCGGGAACGGGAAACATTCAGTACTTC
CDR3: CASSSAGLAGTGNIQYF
V: TRBV2
D: TRBD2
J: TRBJ2-4
size: -

DNA: TGTGCCTGGAGTGTGTTCAGCTCTGGGGCCAACGTCCTGACTTTC
CDR3: CAWSVFSSGANVLTF
V: TRBV30
D: -
J: TRBJ2-6
size: -

DNA: TGTGCCAGCAGCGTAGGAGAAATGAACACTGAAGCTTTCTTT
CDR3: CASSVGEMNTEAFF
V: TRBV9
D: -
J: TRBJ1-1
size: few

DNA: TGTGCCAGCAGCCCCAGAGGCCAGGGTGGTATAGACACCATATATTTT
CDR3: CASSPRGQGGIDTIYF
V: TRBV7-2
D: -
J: TRBJ1-3
size: -

DNA: TGTGCCAGCAGTGGTACACTAGAAAGGAAAGAGACCCAGTACTTC
CDR3: CASSGTLERKETQYF
V: TRBV25-1
D: -
J: TRBJ2-5
size: -

DNA: TGTGCCAGCTCACCACCGCATGGGGAGACCCAGTACTTC
CDR3: CASSPPHGETQYF
V: TRBV18
D: -
J: TRBJ2-5
size: -

DNA: TGTGCCAGCAGCTCCCCCCCAGGAGCTGGGGCCAACGTCCTGACTTTC
CDR3: CASSSPPGAGANVLTF
V: TRBV5-4
D: -
J: TRBJ2-6
size: few

DNA: TGTGCCAGTAGTATAGGGCAGGGATCGTGGACCGGGGAGCTGTTTTTT
CDR3: CASSIGQGSWTGELFF
V: TRBV19
D: -
J: TRBJ2-2
size: -

DNA: TGTGCCAGTAGTAAGGAGGGGGGCACCAGCAATCAGCCCCAGCATTTT
CDR3: CASSKEGGTSNQPQHF
V: TRBV19
D: -
J: TRBJ1-5
size: -

DNA: TGTAGGGTTCCCCGGGACATTCAGTACTTC
CDR3: CRVPRDIQYF
V: TRBV5-6
D: -
J: TRBJ2-4
size: -

DNA: TGTGCCAGCAGTTCGAGGACGGGCACAGATACGCAGTATTTT
CDR3: CASSSRTGTDTQYF
V: TRBV27
D: -
J: TRBJ2-3
size: -

DNA: TGTGCCTGGAGTGGGGGACTAGGGCGTCAAGAGACCCAGTACTTC
CDR3: CAWSGGLGRQETQYF
V: TRBV30
D: TRBD2
J: TRBJ2-5
size: -

DNA: TGTGCCAGCAGCTCGGGACTAGCGGGAGTATCTGGCGGGGAGCTGTTTTTT
CDR3: CASSSGLAGVSGGELFF
V: TRBV7-3
D: TRBD2
J: TRBJ2-2
size: -

DNA: TGTGCCAGCAGCCAAGACCCTGGGGTAGAGGCTGGAAACACCATATATTTT
CDR3: CASSQDPGVEAGNTIYF
V: TRBV4-2
D: -
J: TRBJ1-3
size: once

DNA: TGTGCCAGCAGCCCAGGGGGCTTAGGGGAGACCCAGTACTTC
CDR3: CASSPGGLGETQYF
V: TRBV7-3
D: TRBD1
J: TRBJ2-5
size: -

DNA: TGTGCCAGCAGCTTAGTCACTGTTAACTATGGCTACACCTTC
CDR3: CASSLVTVNYGYTF
V: TRBV7-8
D: -
J: TRBJ1-2
size: -

DNA: TGTGCCAGCAGTTTAATGGGGGGCAAGGGTCAGCCCCAGCATTTT
CDR3: CASSLMGGKGQPQHF
V: TRBV28
D: -
J: TRBJ1-5
size: -

DNA: TGCGCCAGTAACGAGGGACAACCCTCTGGAAACACCATATATTTT
CDR3: CASNEGQPSGNTIYF
V: TRBV23-1
D: -
J: TRBJ1-3
size: once

DNA: TGTGCCAGCAGCCGCGGGAGGCCTCGAGAGACCCAGTACTTC
CDR3: CASSRGRPRETQYF
V: TRBV7-2
D: TRBD2
J: TRBJ2-5
size: -

DNA: TGTGCCAGCAGTCTCGACAGGGTACGCACTGAAGCTTTCTTT
CDR3: CASSLDRVRTEAFF
V: TRBV2
D: TRBD1
J: TRBJ1-1
size: -

DNA: TGTGCCAGCTCAACGAGAATGACTACCACAGATACGCAGTATTTT
CDR3: CASSTRMTTTDTQYF
V: TRBV18
D: -
J: TRBJ2-3
size: -

DNA: TGTGCCAGCAGTACAGGGGGTGGCTACACCTTC
CDR3: CASSTGGGYTF
V: TRBV6-1
D: TRBD1
J: TRBJ1-2
size: -

DNA: TGTGCCAGCACAGATCAGGAAACCCAGCCCCAGCATTTT
CDR3: CASTDQETQPQHF
V: TRBV28
D: -
J: TRBJ1-5
size: -